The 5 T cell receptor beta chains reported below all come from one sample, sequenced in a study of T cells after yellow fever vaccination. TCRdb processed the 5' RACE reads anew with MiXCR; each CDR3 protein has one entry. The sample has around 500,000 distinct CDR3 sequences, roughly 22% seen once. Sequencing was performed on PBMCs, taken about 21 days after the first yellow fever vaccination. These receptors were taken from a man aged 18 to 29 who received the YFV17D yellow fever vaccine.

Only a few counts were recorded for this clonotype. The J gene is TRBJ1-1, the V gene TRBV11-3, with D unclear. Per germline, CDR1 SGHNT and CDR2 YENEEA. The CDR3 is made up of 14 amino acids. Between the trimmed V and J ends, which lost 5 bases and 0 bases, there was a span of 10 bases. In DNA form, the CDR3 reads TGTGCCAGCAGCCAGAGTGGGATGAACACTGAAGCTTTCTTT. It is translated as CASSQSGMNTEAFF. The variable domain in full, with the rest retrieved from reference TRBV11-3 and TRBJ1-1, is EAGVVQSPRYKIIEKKQPVAFWCNPISGHNTLYWYLQNLGQGPELLIRYENEEAVDDSQLPKDRFSAERLKGVDSTLKIQPAELGDSAVYLCASSQSGMNTEAFFGQGTRLTVV.

The CDR3 here is CSARGGSPLHF. The CDR3, as DNA: TGCAGTGCTAGAGGCGGGTCCCCCCTCCACTTT. V is TRBV20-1 and J is TRBJ1-6, with D unclear. Trimming removed 1 base at V and 13 bases at J, with 8 bases between. From germline, CDR1 is DFQATT and CDR2 SNEGSKA (reference sequence). This CDR3 has 11 amino acids.

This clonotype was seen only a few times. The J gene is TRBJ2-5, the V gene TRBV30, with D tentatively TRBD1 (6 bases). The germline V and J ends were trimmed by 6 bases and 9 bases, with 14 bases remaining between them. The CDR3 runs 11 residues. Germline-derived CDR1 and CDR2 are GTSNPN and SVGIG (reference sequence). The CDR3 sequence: CACRLGTPQYF. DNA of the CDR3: TGTGCCTGCCGGCTCGGGACACCCCAGTACTTC.

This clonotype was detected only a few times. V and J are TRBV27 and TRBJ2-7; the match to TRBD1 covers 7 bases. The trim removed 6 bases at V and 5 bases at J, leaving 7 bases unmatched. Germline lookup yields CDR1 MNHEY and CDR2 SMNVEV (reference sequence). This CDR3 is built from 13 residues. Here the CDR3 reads CASSRNRGHEQYV. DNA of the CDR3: TGTGCCAGCAGCCGGAACAGGGGCCACGAGCAGTACGTC.

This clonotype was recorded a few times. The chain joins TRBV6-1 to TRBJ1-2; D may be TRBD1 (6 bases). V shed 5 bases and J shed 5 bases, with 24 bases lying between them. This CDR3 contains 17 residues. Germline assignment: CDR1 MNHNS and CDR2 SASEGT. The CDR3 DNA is TGTGCCAGCAGTACCCCGGGACACCAGTTGATCCTATATGGCTACACCTTC. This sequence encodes CASSTPGHQLILYGYTF.